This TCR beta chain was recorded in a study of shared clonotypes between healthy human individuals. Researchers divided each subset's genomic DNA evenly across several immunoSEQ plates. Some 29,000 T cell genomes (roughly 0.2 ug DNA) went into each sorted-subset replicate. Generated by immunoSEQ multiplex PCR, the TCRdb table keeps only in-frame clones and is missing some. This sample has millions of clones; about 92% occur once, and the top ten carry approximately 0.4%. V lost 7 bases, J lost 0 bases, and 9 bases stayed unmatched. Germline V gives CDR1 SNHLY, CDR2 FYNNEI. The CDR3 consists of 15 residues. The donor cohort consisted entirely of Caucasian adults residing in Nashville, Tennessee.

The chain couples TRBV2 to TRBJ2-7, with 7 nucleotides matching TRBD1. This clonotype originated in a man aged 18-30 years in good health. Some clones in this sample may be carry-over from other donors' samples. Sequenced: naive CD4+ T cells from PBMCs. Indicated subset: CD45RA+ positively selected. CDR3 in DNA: TGTGCCAGCACCGTGGGACAGTGGAGCTCCTACGAGCAGTACTTC. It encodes CASTVGQWSSYEQYF.